These 18 T cell receptor beta chains were all obtained from the same sample, sequenced in a study of prognosis after radiotherapy for stage I lung cancer. Amplicons of TCR beta CDR3 were generated from genomic DNA by two-round multiplex PCR. Round-one PCR had primers specific to each TRBV and TRBJ gene. TCRdb independently ran MiXCR on the multiplex PCR reads; one entry per CDR3 protein. The sample holds about 22,000 distinct CDR3 sequences, under 45% seen once. The input for sequencing was PBMCs, taken before or after stereotactic body radiation therapy (not recorded which). The source of these receptors is a donor aged 50 or older with non-small cell lung cancer.

This clonotype has ten or more counts. The chain combines TRBV9 with TRBJ1-6; D not certain. Germline loops: CDR1 SGDLS, CDR2 YYNGEE. The CDR3 is made up of 14 amino acids. V shed 3 bases and J shed 6 bases, with 10 bases lying between them. Written as DNA, the CDR3 is TGTGCCAGCAGCGGTTATAGCCTTAATTCACCCCTCCACTTT. The encoded protein is CASSGYSLNSPLHF.

V usage is TRBV10-2 and J usage is TRBJ2-7, with D perhaps TRBD1 (6 bases). V was clipped by 9 bases and J by 7 bases, with 19 bases between them. There are 13 residues in the CDR3. Looked up from germline, CDR1 is WSHSY and CDR2 is SAAADI. The CDR3 is CASSRDTDVEQYF. The CDR3 DNA sequence: TGCGCCAGTTCCCGGGACACGGATGTGGAGCAGTACTTC.

Turning to this clonotype: It is likely a read error: a sequence one base away is far more abundant. The rearrangement links TRBV6-4 to TRBJ2-3; D possibly corresponds to TRBD1 (7 bases). From germline, CDR1 is MRHNA and CDR2 SNTAGT. The CDR3 runs 17 residues. The DNA for the CDR3 is TGTGCCAGCCCGAAACCCCAGGGGGGACACCACACATATACGCAGTATTTT. This encodes CASPKPQGGHHTYTQYF.

The V gene is TRBV6-1, the J gene TRBJ2-1; 9 bases line up with TRBD1. Looked up from germline, CDR1 is MNHNS and CDR2 is SASEGT. With V trimmed by 7 bases and J by 9 bases, 10 bases remained unmatched. This CDR3 contains 14 residues. The CDR3 protein is CASMRTGVLGEQFF. Written as DNA, the CDR3 is TGTGCCAGCATGAGGACAGGGGTTTTGGGTGAGCAGTTCTTC.

There are many counts of this clonotype. This rearrangement joins TRBV11-2 to TRBJ2-7; D possibly matches TRBD1 or TRBD2 (5 bases each). Trimming took 5 bases from V and 9 from J, leaving 20 bases between them. Germline V gene lookup returns CDR1 SGHAT and CDR2 FQNNGV. The length of the CDR3 is 14 residues. The CDR3 region is CASSPNIYSGRQYF. DNA of the CDR3: TGTGCCAGCAGCCCCAATATATACTCAGGGAGGCAGTACTTC.

V usage is TRBV12-3 or TRBV12-4 and J usage is TRBJ1-5; the D gene is possibly TRBD1 (5 bases). V was pared by 3 bases and J by 0 bases, with 6 bases between. The CDR3 length is 14 residues. CDR3 coding DNA: TGTGCCAGCAGTTTCGGGGGTAGCAATCAGCCCCAGCATTTT. Its protein product is CASSFGGSNQPQHF.

This clonotype was seen ten or more times. This sequence joins TRBV7-9 and TRBJ1-6, with D unresolved. The CDR3 has 14 residues. Germline loops: CDR1 SEHNR, CDR2 FQNEAQ (reference sequence). The V end lost 2 bases, the J end lost 9 bases, and 11 bases lay between the germline ends. CDR3 loop: CASSLLGLSSPLHF. As DNA, the CDR3 is TGTGCCAGCAGCTTATTGGGGTTGAGTTCACCCCTCCACTTT.

The sample holds many counts of this clonotype. V and J are TRBV7-3 and TRBJ2-3; D gene uncertain. The germline V and J ends were trimmed by 2 bases and 0 bases, with 12 bases remaining between them. Germline V gives CDR1 SGHTA, CDR2 FQGTGA. The CDR3 loop spans 16 amino acids. The chain's CDR3 is CASSLYSSSSTDTQYF. CDR3 bases: TGTGCCAGCAGCTTATACTCGTCCAGTAGCACAGATACGCAGTATTTT.

This clonotype was seen repeatedly, ten times or more. The chain uses TRBV28 and TRBJ2-1; 13 bases map to TRBD2. This CDR3 has 16 residues. Germline CDR1 and CDR2: MDHEN and SYDVKM. After removal of 5 bases from V and 7 bases from J, the junction contained 8 bases not matched to a gene. The CDR3 DNA reads as TGTGCCAGCAGTCAAGGACTAGCGGGAGTTGAAAATGAGCAGTTCTTC. Translating gives CASSQGLAGVENEQFF.

The V and J genes are TRBV6-9 and TRBJ1-1, with D possibly being TRBD1 (6 bases). Per germline, CDR1 MNHGY and CDR2 SVAAGI. The V gene lost 8 bases and the J gene lost 0 bases, with 31 bases spanning the gap. This CDR3 region has 20 residues. CDR3 amino acids: CASGFGTYFELGPMNTEAFF. For the CDR3, the DNA is TGTGCCAGCGGTTTCGGGACATATTTCGAATTGGGCCCCATGAACACTGAAGCTTTCTTT.

On this clonotype: Compared with germline, one end of the junction differs, possibly owing to a read error. The chain carries TRBV6-2 or TRBV6-3 and TRBJ2-3, with TRBD1 matching over 7 bases. The CDR3 length is 15 residues. CDR1 and CDR2 (germline): MNHEY, SVGEGT. CDR3 sequence: CASSYLEVGTDTQYF. CDR3 nucleotides: TGTGCCAGCAGTTACCTCGAGGTGGGGACAGATACTCAGTATTTT.

The sample holds a few counts of this clonotype. The J gene is TRBJ1-1, the V gene TRBV18; no clear D. Per germline, CDR1 KGHSH and CDR2 LQKENI. V dropped 1 base and J dropped 1 base, with 13 bases sitting between them. The CDR3 loop spans 16 amino acids. This CDR3 reads CASSPQILTGNTEAFF. The CDR3 DNA reads TGTGCCAGCTCACCACAAATACTGACGGGGAACACTGAAGCTTTCTTT. Looking up the rest from reference TRBV18 and TRBJ1-1 gives the full variable domain: NAGVMQNPRHLVRRRGQEARLRCSPMKGHSHVYWYRQLPEEGLKFMVYLQKENIIDESGMPKERFSAEFPKEGPSILRIQQVVRGDSAAYFCASSPQILTGNTEAFFGQGTRLTVV.

The J gene is TRBJ2-7, the V gene TRBV6-1, with TRBD2 identical over 8 bases. The V segment lost 4 bases and the J segment 1 base; nucleotides outside the gene matches: 3. The CDR3 runs 14 residues. Germline V CDR1 and CDR2: MNHNS, SASEGT. CDR3 DNA sequence: TGTGCCAGCAGTGTAGCGGGAATGTCCTACGAGCAGTACTTC. Translating it yields CASSVAGMSYEQYF.

This clonotype is medium-sized (0.01 to 0.1%) within its sample. V usage is TRBV5-1 and J usage is TRBJ1-2; 8 positions agree with TRBD1. There are 16 residues in the CDR3. V dropped 0 bases and J dropped 4; count of bases not matched to a gene: 8. Germline V gives CDR1 SGHRS, CDR2 YFSETQ. CDR3 nucleotide sequence: TGCGCCAGCAGCTTGGCCGGCGGACAGGGAGGCTATGGCTACACCTTC. Translating gives CASSLAGGQGGYGYTF.

Comment on this clonotype: One end of the junction is discordant with germline, which a read error may explain. The V gene is TRBV30, the J gene TRBJ1-1; TRBD1 matches at 9 bases. Germline loops: CDR1 GTSNPN, CDR2 SVGIG (reference sequence). The CDR3 extends over 15 amino acids. This CDR3 is CACSGKDRGNTEAFF. In DNA form, the CDR3 reads TGTGCCTGTAGTGGAAAGGACAGGGGGAACACTGAAGCTTTCTTT.

This clonotype showed up many times. V gene TRBV6-5 combines with J gene TRBJ2-4, with 7 nucleotides matching TRBD1. CDR1 is MNHEY and CDR2 is SVGAGI in the germline V gene. This CDR3 is 18 amino acids long. V was pared by 2 bases and J by 1 base, with 11 bases of the junction left unmatched. The CDR3 loop reads CASSYQIDRAAAKNIQYF. The CDR3 DNA sequence: TGTGCCAGCAGTTACCAAATTGACAGGGCGGCGGCCAAAAACATTCAGTACTTC.

This chain joins TRBV28 and TRBJ2-2, with D unclear. Germline V gives CDR1 MDHEN, CDR2 SYDVKM. V lost 6 bases to trimming and J lost 6 bases, with 14 bases between them. The CDR3 contains 14 residues. The CDR3 is CASRGSILAGELFF. CDR3 nucleotide sequence: TGTGCCAGCAGGGGTAGCATCCTCGCCGGGGAGCTGTTTTTT.

Remarks on this clonotype: A read error is the likely source, as a far larger clone sits one nucleotide away. The gene calls are TRBV6-8 and TRBJ2-1; D uncertain. The CDR3 extends over 14 amino acids. Germline CDR1 is MNHGY and CDR2 is SAAAGT. Trimming cost V 10 bases and J 0 bases, with 13 bases left between them. CDR3: CATILPGSYNEQFF. The CDR3 DNA reads as TGTGCCACAATACTACCAGGCTCCTACAATGAGCAGTTCTTC.